This entry concerns a single TCR beta chain. This record comes from a study of blood T cell repertoires in COVID-19. Across the study: Researchers got acute and convalescent COVID-19 samples from the United States, Italy and Spain. Nucleic acid was either cDNA or gDNA, and it came from T cells, B-cell-depleted T cells, or PBMCs.

Authors' analysis steps: Nucleated cell number was recorded as an estimate derived from reference gene primer amplification. Clones were sequenced by immunoSEQ multiplex PCR, and TCRdb holds only the in-frame ones, with some missing. V and J calls and clone size are copied from that table; D and trimming were computed from the DNA. The sample records roughly 190,000 clones, around 85% being singletons. Germline values: CDR1 DFQATT, CDR2 SNEGSKA (reference sequence). This CDR3 spans 14 amino acids. Trimming cost V 3 bases and J 7 bases; bases outside gene matches: 6. Source material: peripheral blood. This rearrangement joins TRBV20-1 to TRBJ2-1; 10 nucleotides line up with TRBD2. This receptor was obtained from a woman in her sixties with acute or convalescent COVID-19. The CDR3 is CSASASGRFNEQFF. CDR3 DNA sequence: TGCAGTGCTAGTGCTAGCGGGAGATTTAATGAGCAGTTCTTC.